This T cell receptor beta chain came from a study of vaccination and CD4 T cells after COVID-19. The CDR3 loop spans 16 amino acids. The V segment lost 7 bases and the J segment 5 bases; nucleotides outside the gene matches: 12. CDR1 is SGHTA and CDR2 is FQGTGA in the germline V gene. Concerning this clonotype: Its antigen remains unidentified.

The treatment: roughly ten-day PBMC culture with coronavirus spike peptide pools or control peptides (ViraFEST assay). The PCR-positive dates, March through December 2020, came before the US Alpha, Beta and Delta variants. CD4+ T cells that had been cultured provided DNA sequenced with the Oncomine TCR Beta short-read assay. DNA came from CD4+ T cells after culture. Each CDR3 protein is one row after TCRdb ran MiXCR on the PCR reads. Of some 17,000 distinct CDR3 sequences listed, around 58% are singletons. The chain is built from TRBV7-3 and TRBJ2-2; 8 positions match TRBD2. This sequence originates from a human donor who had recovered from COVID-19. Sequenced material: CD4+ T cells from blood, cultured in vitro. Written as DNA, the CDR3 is TGTGCCAGCACCAAAAGGGAGGCGGGAGGTACCGGGGAGCTGTTTTTT. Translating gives CASTKREAGGTGELFF. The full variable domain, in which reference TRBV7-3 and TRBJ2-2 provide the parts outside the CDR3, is GAGVSQTPSNKVTEKGKYVELRCDPISGHTALYWYRQSLGQGPEFLIYFQGTGAADDSGLPNDRFFAVRPEGSVSTLKIQRTERGDSAVYLCASTKREAGGTGELFFGEGSRLTVL.